Following are 24 T cell receptor beta chains from one sample sequenced in a study of glioma-infiltrating T cells. Using RNA template, CDR3s of TCR alpha and beta were amplified with iRepertoire arm-PCR. TCRdb independently ran MiXCR on the multiplex PCR reads; one entry per CDR3 protein. In the table there are some 110,000 distinct CDR3 sequences, roughly 20% of which are singletons. The sample comprised glioma tissue, nonneoplastic brain tissue, or PBMCs (not recorded which). The receptors come from a human donor with low-grade glioma or glioblastoma, undergoing nonglioma brain surgery, or in good health (not recorded which).

Regarding this clonotype: The junction shows a germline mismatch at one end, possibly a read error. The chain recombines TRBV6-2 or TRBV6-3 with TRBJ2-3; D unresolved. Germline CDR1 is MNHEY and CDR2 is SVGEGT. This CDR3 spans 15 amino acids. Written as DNA, the CDR3 is TGTGTCAGCAGTACCTCAAGGCCGGTCACAGATACGCAGTATTTT. Translated: CVSSTSRPVTDTQYF.

This clonotype came up many times. This chain connects TRBV6-2 or TRBV6-3 to TRBJ1-1, with D unclear. The V gene lost 4 bases and the J gene lost 0 bases, with 15 bases spanning the gap. In germline, CDR1 is MNHEY, CDR2 SVGEGT. The CDR3 spans 16 residues. The CDR3 here is CASSFLEVFMNTEAFF. CDR3 nucleotide sequence: TGTGCCAGCAGTTTTCTAGAAGTCTTCATGAACACTGAAGCTTTCTTT.

This clonotype was counted at least ten times. The chain is built from TRBV6-1 and TRBJ1-6; D is uncertain. The germline V gene encodes CDR1 MNHNS and CDR2 SASEGT. This CDR3 has 17 residues. V lost 6 bases to trimming and J lost 0 bases, with 15 bases between them. DNA for the CDR3: TGTGCCAGCAGCCATCCTGCCGGAAGCTCCTATAATTCACCCCTCCACTTT. It translates to CASSHPAGSSYNSPLHF.

At least ten counts were recorded for this clonotype. This chain uses TRBV6-1 with TRBJ2-1, with 7 bases aligning to TRBD1. The CDR3 has 13 amino acids. Germline V gene data show CDR1 as MNHNS and CDR2 as SASEGT. Trimming at V came to 8 bases and at J to 9 bases, leaving 10 bases not matched to a gene. This chain's CDR3 is CASRGTARGEQFF. The CDR3 DNA follows: TGTGCCAGCCGTGGGACAGCCAGGGGTGAGCAGTTCTTC.

This clonotype was counted many times. The chain links TRBV4-1 to TRBJ2-7; TRBD1 or TRBD2 may be the D gene (5 bases each). This CDR3 is 16 amino acids long. Germline V gene sequence: CDR1 MGHRA, CDR2 YSYEKL. The V and J ends lost 1 base and 3 bases respectively, with 16 bases between them. For the CDR3, the DNA is TGCGCCAGCAGCCAAGGGGGGAGAAGTCGAGACTACGAGCAGTACTTC. Protein product: CASSQGGRSRDYEQYF.

The V call is TRBV4-3, the J call TRBJ1-2; a possible D gene is TRBD1 (5 bases). The CDR3 spans 18 residues. Per the germline V gene, CDR1 is LGHNA and CDR2 is YSLEER. With 0 bases removed from V and 2 bases from J, the gap between germline ends came to 19 bases. The CDR3 loop reads CASSQDSVQERGNYGYTF. DNA of the CDR3: TGCGCCAGCAGCCAAGATTCGGTCCAAGAGAGGGGAAACTATGGCTACACCTTC.

Notes on this clonotype: The junction differs from germline at one of its ends, possibly a read error. The chain joins TRBV4-2 to TRBJ2-7; TRBD1 matches at 7 bases. Germline CDR1 reads LGHNA; CDR2 reads YNFKEQ. CDR3 length equals 16 residues. The CDR3 DNA sequence: TGTGCCAGCAGCCAGATGACAGGGTTAAGCTCCTACGAGAAGTACTTC. It translates to CASSQMTGLSSYEKYF.

This clonotype was picked up many times. The final CDR3 position lacks the conserved phenylalanine or tryptophan, pointing to a likely read error. This chain uses TRBV15 with TRBJ2-5; 9 bases are shared with TRBD2. CDR1 is LNHNV, CDR2 YYDKDF, per germline (reference sequence). This CDR3 spans 15 amino acids. With V trimmed by 4 bases and J by 1 base, 4 bases remained unmatched. Written as DNA, the CDR3 is TGTGCCACCAGCATAAATAGCGGGAGCCAAGAGACCCAGTACTCC. Its translation: CATSINSGSQETQYS.

This clonotype was detected a few times. The chain uses TRBV29-1 and TRBJ2-7, with D possibly matching TRBD2 (7 bases). The CDR3 is 11 residues long. V lost 6 bases and J lost 4, with 10 bases in between. Germline CDR1 reads SQVTM; CDR2 reads ANQGSEA. The CDR3 protein is CSVGGRYEQYF. The CDR3 DNA reads TGCAGCGTGGGGGGGCGGTACGAGCAGTACTTC.

As to this clonotype: A much larger clone differs from this one at a single base, so this may be a read error. V and J are TRBV20-1 and TRBJ2-4; D is possibly TRBD2 (6 bases). The V gene's germline CDR1 is DFQATT and CDR2 SNEGSKA (reference sequence). The CDR3 contains 14 residues. Trimming pared 6 bases from V and 9 bases from J, leaving 21 bases between. The CDR3 region is CSAILLAHGSIQYF. DNA of the CDR3: TGCAGTGCCATCCTTCTAGCGCACGGGAGCATTCAGTACTTC.

The table lists this clonotype with a few counts. The V and J genes are TRBV12-3 or TRBV12-4 and TRBJ2-1, with D possibly matching TRBD2 (5 bases). Trimming pared 5 bases from V and 9 bases from J, leaving 14 bases between. The CDR3 covers 13 residues. DNA for the CDR3: TGTGCCAGCAGTCTGACCCTAGCTCGTGAGCAGTTCTTC. This sequence encodes CASSLTLAREQFF.

V and J are TRBV11-1 and TRBJ2-3, with 14 bases lining up with TRBD2. This CDR3 region has 16 residues. Germline lookup yields CDR1 SGHAT and CDR2 FQDESV (reference sequence). J was trimmed by 6 bases and V by 5 bases; bases with no gene match: 7. The CDR3 bases are TGTGCCAGCAGCCCCTCCGGGACTAGCGGGAGTGATACGCAGTATTTT. Its translation is CASSPSGTSGSDTQYF.

This clonotype has a count of ten or more. The chain employs TRBV6-1 and TRBJ2-1; D remains unclear. Germline CDR1 is MNHNS and CDR2 is SASEGT. V dropped 7 bases and J dropped 3 bases, with 4 bases sitting between them. This CDR3 region has 11 residues. CDR3 bases: TGTGCCAGCAAGATCTACAATGAGCAGTTCTTC. Encoded protein: CASKIYNEQFF.

Notes on this clonotype: A junction end diverges from the germline sequence, so it may reflect a read error. V is TRBV5-4 and J is TRBJ1-1; a weak D match, TRBD1 (5 bases). The CDR3 is 17 amino acids. Germline loops: CDR1 SGHNT, CDR2 YYREEE (reference sequence). CDR3 residues: CASRGPGLVEVNPEAFF. The CDR3 DNA reads TGTGCCAGCAGGGGGCCCGGGCTGGTCGAGGTGAACCCTGAAGCTTTCTTT. Filled out from reference TRBV5-4 and TRBJ1-1, the complete variable domain reads ETGVTQSPTHLIKTRGQQVTLRCSSQSGHNTVSWYQQALGQGPQFIFQYYREEENGRGNFPPRFSGLQFPNYSSELNVNALELDDSALYLCASRGPGLVEVNPEAFFGQGTRLTVV.

The table lists this clonotype with a count of one. The chain combines TRBV24-1 with TRBJ2-5; no firm D call. The CDR3 spans 17 residues. Deletions cut 3 bases from V and 3 bases from J, with 19 bases between. The germline V gene encodes CDR1 KGHDR and CDR2 SFDVKD. For the CDR3, the DNA is TGTGCCACCAGTGATCGACCTCGAGCAGAAAAGAAAGAGACCCAGTACTTC. It codes for CATSDRPRAEKKETQYF.

This clonotype has a handful of counts. The chain carries TRBV5-6 and TRBJ1-1, with D tentatively TRBD1 (6 bases). V lost 2 bases and J 0 bases, leaving 14 bases between the germline ends. There are 16 residues in the CDR3. Per the germline V gene, CDR1 is SGHDT and CDR2 is YYEEEE. CDR3 amino acids: CASSFFTGRMNTEAFF. The CDR3 nucleotides are TGTGCCAGCAGCTTTTTCACAGGGAGGATGAACACTGAAGCTTTCTTT.

This chain uses TRBV4-1 with TRBJ2-2; D remains unclear. The ends were cut back, 3 bases at V and 4 bases at J, with 12 bases in the middle. The CDR3 covers 15 residues. Germline V gene lookup returns CDR1 MGHRA and CDR2 YSYEKL. The CDR3 reads CASSHFLRLTGELFF. Here the CDR3 DNA reads TGCGCCAGCAGCCACTTTCTGAGGCTCACCGGGGAGCTGTTTTTT.

This clonotype was observed at least ten times. The chain joins TRBV6-1 to TRBJ1-3, with D unresolved. Trimming pared 7 bases from V and 0 bases from J, leaving 19 bases between. CDR1 and CDR2 from the germline V gene are MNHNS and SASEGT. The CDR3 loop spans 17 amino acids. The CDR3 region has the DNA TGTGCCAGCACTATCTCCGTAGGACGTTCCTCTGGAAACACCATATATTTT. Amino acid sequence: CASTISVGRSSGNTIYF.

The J gene is TRBJ2-1, the V gene TRBV11-2, with 8 bases fitting TRBD2. Germline CDR1 is SGHAT and CDR2 is FQNNGV. The CDR3 sequence is 15 residues long. V lost 3 bases, J lost 6 bases, and 7 bases stayed unmatched. The CDR3 here is CASSFGLAGINEQFF. CDR3 nucleotide sequence: TGTGCCAGCAGCTTTGGGCTAGCGGGCATCAATGAGCAGTTCTTC.

This clonotype came up a few times. One junction end disagrees with the germline gene, perhaps due to a read error. The genes are TRBV24-1 and TRBJ1-5; D gene unclear. Germline V gives CDR1 KGHDR, CDR2 SFDVKD. The CDR3 sequence is 13 residues long. The CDR3 DNA reads as TGTGCCACCAGTGCTTTGGAAGGGCAGCCCCAGCATTTT. Protein: CATSALEGQPQHF.

The table lists this clonotype with a few counts. The J gene is TRBJ1-6, the V gene TRBV4-1, with D uncertain. The CDR3 contains 16 residues. Between the trimmed V and J ends, which lost 1 base and 8 bases, there was a span of 15 bases. From germline, CDR1 is MGHRA and CDR2 YSYEKL. DNA of the CDR3: TGCGCCAGCAGCCAAGTCACTTTTTTCTCTGATTCACCCCTCCACTTT. This translates into CASSQVTFFSDSPLHF.

There are many counts of this clonotype. The V gene is TRBV28, the J gene TRBJ2-5, with a weak D call TRBD1 (5 bases). This CDR3 is built from 15 residues. The germline gives CDR1 MDHEN, CDR2 SYDVKM. V was trimmed by 6 bases and J by 0 bases, leaving 14 bases between them. The CDR3 DNA reads TGTGCCAGCAGCCAGATAAGGGGATACCAAGAGACCCAGTACTTC. Translated: CASSQIRGYQETQYF. The full variable domain, with the rest looked up from reference TRBV28 and TRBJ2-5, is DVKVTQSSRYLVKRTGEKVFLECVQDMDHENMFWYRQDPGLGLRLIYFSYDVKMKEKGDIPEGYSVSREKKERFSLILESASTNQTSMYLCASSQIRGYQETQYFGPGTRLLVL.

The sample holds many counts of this clonotype. The chain uses TRBV28 and TRBJ1-1, with D uncertain. Trimming left V 5 bases short and J 5 bases short, with 12 bases between. Germline assignment: CDR1 MDHEN and CDR2 SYDVKM. The CDR3 is made up of 13 amino acids. The CDR3 reads CASSGPRATEAFF. The DNA of the CDR3 is TGTGCCAGCAGTGGGCCAAGGGCTACTGAAGCTTTCTTT.

Notes on this clonotype: A much larger clone differs from this one at a single base, so this may be a read error. The V call is TRBV20-1, the J call TRBJ1-2; D remains unclear. Germline CDR1 is DFQATT and CDR2 is SNEGSKA (reference sequence). CDR3 size: 12 residues. The DNA for the CDR3 is TGCGGTGCCAGCGACATTGGACGTGGCTACACCTTC. Its translation is CGASDIGRGYTF.